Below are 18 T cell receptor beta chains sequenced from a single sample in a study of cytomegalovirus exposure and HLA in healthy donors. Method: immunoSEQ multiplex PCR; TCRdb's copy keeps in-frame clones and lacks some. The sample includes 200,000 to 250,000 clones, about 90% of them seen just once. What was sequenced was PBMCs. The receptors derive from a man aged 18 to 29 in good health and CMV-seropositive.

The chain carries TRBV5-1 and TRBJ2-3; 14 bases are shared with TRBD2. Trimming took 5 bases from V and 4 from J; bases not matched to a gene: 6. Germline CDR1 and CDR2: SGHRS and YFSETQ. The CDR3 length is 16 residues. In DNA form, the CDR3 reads TGCGCCAGCAGACGGACTAGCGGGGGGCCAGCAGATACGCAGTATTTT. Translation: CASRRTSGGPADTQYF. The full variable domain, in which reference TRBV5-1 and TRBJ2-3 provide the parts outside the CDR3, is KAGVTQTPRYLIKTRGQQVTLSCSPISGHRSVSWYQQTPGQGLQFLFEYFSETQRNKGNFPGRFSGRQFSNSRSEMNVSTLELGDSALYLCASRRTSGGPADTQYFGPGTRLTVL.

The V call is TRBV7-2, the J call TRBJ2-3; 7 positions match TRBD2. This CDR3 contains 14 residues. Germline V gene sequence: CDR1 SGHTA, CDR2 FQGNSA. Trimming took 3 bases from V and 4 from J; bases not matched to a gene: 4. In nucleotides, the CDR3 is TGTGCCAGCAGCTTGGCGGGAGTTGCAGATACGCAGTATTTT. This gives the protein CASSLAGVADTQYF. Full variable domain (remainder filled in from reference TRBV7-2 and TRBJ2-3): GAGVSQSPSNKVTEKGKDVELRCDPISGHTALYWYRQSLGQGLEFLIYFQGNSAPDKSGLPSDRFSAERTGGSVSTLTIQRTQQEDSAVYLCASSLAGVADTQYFGPGTRLTVL.

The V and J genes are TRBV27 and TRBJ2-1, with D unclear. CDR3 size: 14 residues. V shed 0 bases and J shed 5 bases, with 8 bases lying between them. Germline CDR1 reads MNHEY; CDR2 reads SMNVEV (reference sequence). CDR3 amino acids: CASSLSWHNNEQFF. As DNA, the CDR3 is TGTGCCAGCAGTTTATCGTGGCATAACAATGAGCAGTTCTTC.

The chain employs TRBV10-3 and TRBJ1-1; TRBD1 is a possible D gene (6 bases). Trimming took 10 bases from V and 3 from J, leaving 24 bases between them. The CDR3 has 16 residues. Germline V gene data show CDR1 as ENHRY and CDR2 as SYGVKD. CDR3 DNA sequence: TGTGCCACTAGACAAGGGGTGACAGGAGGACACACTGAAGCTTTCTTT. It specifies CATRQGVTGGHTEAFF.

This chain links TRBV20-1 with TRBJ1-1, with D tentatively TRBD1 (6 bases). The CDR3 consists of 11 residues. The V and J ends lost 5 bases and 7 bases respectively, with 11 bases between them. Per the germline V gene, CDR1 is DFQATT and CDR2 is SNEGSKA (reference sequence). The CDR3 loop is CSAGTRDEAFF. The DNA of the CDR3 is TGCAGTGCTGGGACAAGAGATGAAGCTTTCTTT.

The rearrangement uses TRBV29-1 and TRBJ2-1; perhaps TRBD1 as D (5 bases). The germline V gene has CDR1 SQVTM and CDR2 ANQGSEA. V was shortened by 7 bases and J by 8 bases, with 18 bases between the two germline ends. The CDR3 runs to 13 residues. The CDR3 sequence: CSAVRPGIDEQFF. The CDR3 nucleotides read TGCAGCGCCGTTCGGCCAGGGATCGATGAGCAGTTCTTC.

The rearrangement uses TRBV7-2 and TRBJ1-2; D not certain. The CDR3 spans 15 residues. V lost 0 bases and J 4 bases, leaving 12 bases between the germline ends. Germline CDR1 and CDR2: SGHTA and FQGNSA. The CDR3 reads CASSLAPPGLYGYTF. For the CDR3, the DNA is TGTGCCAGCAGCTTAGCGCCCCCAGGTCTCTATGGCTACACCTTC. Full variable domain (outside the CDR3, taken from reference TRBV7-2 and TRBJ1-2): GAGVSQSPSNKVTEKGKDVELRCDPISGHTALYWYRQSLGQGLEFLIYFQGNSAPDKSGLPSDRFSAERTGGSVSTLTIQRTQQEDSAVYLCASSLAPPGLYGYTFGSGTRLTVV.

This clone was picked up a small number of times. The CDR3 spells CASSAGQPGDQYF. Here the CDR3 DNA reads TGCGCCAGCAGCGCCGGTCAGCCGGGGGATCAGTACTTC. The gene calls are TRBV5-1 and TRBJ2-4; weak D call: TRBD2 (6 bases). This CDR3 contains 13 residues. Germline-derived CDR1 and CDR2 are SGHRS and YFSETQ. V lost 4 bases and J lost 12, with 17 bases in between.

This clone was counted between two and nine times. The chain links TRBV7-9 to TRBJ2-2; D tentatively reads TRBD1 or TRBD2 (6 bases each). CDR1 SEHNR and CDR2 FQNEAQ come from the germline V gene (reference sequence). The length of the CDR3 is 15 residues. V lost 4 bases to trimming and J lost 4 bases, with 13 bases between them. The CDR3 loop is CASSSRGGITGELFF. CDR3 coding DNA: TGTGCCAGCAGCTCCAGGGGAGGTATCACCGGGGAGCTGTTTTTT.

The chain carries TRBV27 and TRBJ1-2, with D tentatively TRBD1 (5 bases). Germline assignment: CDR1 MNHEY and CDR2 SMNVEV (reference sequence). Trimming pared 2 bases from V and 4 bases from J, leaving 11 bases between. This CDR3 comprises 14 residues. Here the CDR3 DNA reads TGTGCCAGCAGTTTAAACCCAGGGATCTATGGCTACACCTTC. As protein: CASSLNPGIYGYTF.

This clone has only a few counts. CDR3 residues: CASSLVQGLWNEQFF. Written as DNA, the CDR3 is TGTGCCAGCAGCTTAGTTCAGGGGCTGTGGAATGAGCAGTTCTTC. The genes are TRBV7-2 and TRBJ2-1, with D tentatively TRBD1 (6 bases). Per germline, CDR1 SGHTA and CDR2 FQGNSA. The V gene lost 1 base and the J gene lost 7 bases, with 14 bases spanning the gap. This CDR3 is built from 15 residues.

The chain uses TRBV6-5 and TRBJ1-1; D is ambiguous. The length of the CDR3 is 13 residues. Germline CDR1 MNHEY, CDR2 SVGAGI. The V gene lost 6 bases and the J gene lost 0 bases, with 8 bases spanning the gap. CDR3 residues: CASSRLMNTEAFF. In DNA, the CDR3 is TGTGCCAGCAGCCGCCTAATGAACACTGAAGCTTTCTTT.

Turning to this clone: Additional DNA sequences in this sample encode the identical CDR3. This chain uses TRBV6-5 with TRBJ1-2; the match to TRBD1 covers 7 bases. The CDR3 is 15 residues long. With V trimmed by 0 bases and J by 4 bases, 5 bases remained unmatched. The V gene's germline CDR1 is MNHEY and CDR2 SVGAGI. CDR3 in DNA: TGTGCCAGCAGTTACTCGGGCAGGGGGGCCTATGGCTACACCTTC. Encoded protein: CASSYSGRGAYGYTF.

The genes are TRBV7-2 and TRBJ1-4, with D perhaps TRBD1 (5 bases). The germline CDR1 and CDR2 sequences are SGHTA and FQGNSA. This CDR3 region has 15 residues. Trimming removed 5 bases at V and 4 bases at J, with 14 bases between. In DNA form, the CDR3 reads TGTGCCAGCAGCCCAGGCGGGGGTCATAATGAAAAACTGTTTTTT. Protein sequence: CASSPGGGHNEKLFF.

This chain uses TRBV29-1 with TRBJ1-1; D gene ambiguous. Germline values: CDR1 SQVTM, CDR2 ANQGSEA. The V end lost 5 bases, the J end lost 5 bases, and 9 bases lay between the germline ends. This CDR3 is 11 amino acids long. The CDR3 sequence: CSVPVGTEAFF. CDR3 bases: TGCAGCGTTCCCGTGGGAACTGAAGCTTTCTTT.

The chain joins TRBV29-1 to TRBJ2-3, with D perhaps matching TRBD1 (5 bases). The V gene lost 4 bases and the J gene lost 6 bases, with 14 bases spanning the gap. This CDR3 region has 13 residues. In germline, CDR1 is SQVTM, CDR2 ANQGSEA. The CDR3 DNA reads TGCAGCGTTGGCAGGGCCTTGGGGGATACGCAGTATTTT. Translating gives CSVGRALGDTQYF.

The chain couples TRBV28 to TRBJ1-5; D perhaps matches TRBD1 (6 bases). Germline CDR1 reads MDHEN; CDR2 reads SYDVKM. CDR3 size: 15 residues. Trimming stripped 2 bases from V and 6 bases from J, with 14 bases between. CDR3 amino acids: CASSLGGKGGQPQHF. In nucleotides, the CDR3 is TGTGCCAGCAGTTTAGGGGGGAAGGGGGGTCAGCCCCAGCATTTT. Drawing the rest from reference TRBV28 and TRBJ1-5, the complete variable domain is DVKVTQSSRYLVKRTGEKVFLECVQDMDHENMFWYRQDPGLGLRLIYFSYDVKMKEKGDIPEGYSVSREKKERFSLILESASTNQTSMYLCASSLGGKGGQPQHFGDGTRLSIL.

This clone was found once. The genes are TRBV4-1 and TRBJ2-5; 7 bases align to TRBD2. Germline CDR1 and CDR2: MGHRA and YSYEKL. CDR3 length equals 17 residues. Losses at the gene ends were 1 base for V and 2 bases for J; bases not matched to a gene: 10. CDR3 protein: CASSQGWAGVWQETQYF. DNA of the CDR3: TGCGCCAGCAGCCAAGGGTGGGCGGGAGTATGGCAAGAGACCCAGTACTTC.